The 17 T cell receptor beta chains given below trace back to one sample, sequenced in a study of T cell responses to AZD1222 COVID-19 vaccine. The data were produced by immunoSEQ multiplex PCR, yet TCRdb's version contains in-frame clones alone and is incomplete. This table holds about 190,000 clones, 90% to 95% found once. Sequenced material: peripheral blood, taken on day 0 of AZD1222 vaccination. These receptors originate from an adult in good health.

This clone has just one count. The J gene is TRBJ2-1, the V gene TRBV19, with 13 bases identical to TRBD2. Germline trimming cut 5 bases from V and 6 bases from J; bases unmatched to any gene: 10. This CDR3 contains 17 residues. Germline values: CDR1 LNHDA, CDR2 SQIVND (reference sequence). CDR3 region: CASSLGLAGRTRNEQFF. DNA for the CDR3: TGTGCCAGTAGTCTGGGACTAGCGGGACGGACCCGCAATGAGCAGTTCTTC.

This clone was observed once. This chain links TRBV6-5 with TRBJ1-5; D is ambiguous. This CDR3 comprises 13 residues. Germline assignment: CDR1 MNHEY and CDR2 SVGAGI. With 7 bases removed from V and 7 bases from J, the gap between germline ends came to 14 bases. CDR3 loop: CASTQRVGQPQHF. Written as DNA, the CDR3 is TGTGCCAGCACCCAAAGGGTAGGCCAGCCCCAGCATTTT.

The CDR3 nucleotides read TGTGCCAGCAGTTACAGCATAGGGGGGGCGGCCTACGAGCAGTACTTC. It is translated as CASSYSIGGAAYEQYF. The gene calls are TRBV6-2 or TRBV6-3 and TRBJ2-7, with D perhaps TRBD2 (7 bases). Trimming took off 2 bases at V and 2 bases at J, with 16 bases between the two ends. Germline CDR1 MNHEY, CDR2 SVGEGT. CDR3 length: 16 residues.

The chain recombines TRBV27 with TRBJ1-1, with D uncertain. In germline, CDR1 is MNHEY, CDR2 SMNVEV (reference sequence). CDR3 size: 12 residues. V shed 3 bases and J shed 7 bases, with 9 bases lying between them. CDR3 sequence reads: CASSLYGGEAFF. In nucleotides, the CDR3 is TGTGCCAGCAGTTTGTATGGAGGTGAAGCTTTCTTT.

V usage is TRBV6-5 and J usage is TRBJ2-7; 7 positions agree with TRBD1. Germline CDR1 reads MNHEY; CDR2 reads SVGAGI. There are 14 residues in the CDR3. V lost 0 bases, J lost 4 bases, and 3 bases stayed unmatched. CDR3 sequence (DNA): TGTGCCAGCAGTTACTCGGGACAGCCGTACGAGCAGTACTTC. This gives the protein CASSYSGQPYEQYF.

This sequence joins TRBV2 and TRBJ2-3; 10 nucleotides agree with TRBD2. CDR1 and CDR2 from the germline V gene are SNHLY and FYNNEI. Trimming at V came to 5 bases and at J to 1 base, leaving 0 bases not matched to a gene. There are 14 residues in the CDR3. The CDR3 sequence is CASSTSGGTDTQYF. In DNA form, the CDR3 reads TGTGCCAGCAGTACTAGCGGGGGCACAGATACGCAGTATTTT.

The chain joins TRBV7-9 to TRBJ1-1; TRBD1 matches 7 bases. There are 13 residues in the CDR3. Trimming removed 8 bases from V and 0 bases from J; junction bases left unmatched: 3. The germline V gene has CDR1 SEHNR and CDR2 FQNEAQ (reference sequence). The CDR3 DNA reads TGTGCCAGCGGGGGGACAGTGAACACTGAAGCTTTCTTT. Translating gives CASGGTVNTEAFF.

The chain uses TRBV7-2 and TRBJ2-7; D is uncertain. CDR3 length: 16 amino acids. From germline, CDR1 is SGHTA and CDR2 FQGNSA. V was cut by 1 base and J by 2 bases, with 15 bases left in between. As DNA, the CDR3 is TGTGCCAGCAGCTTAGGGCGTAGTATAGGGACCTACGAGCAGTACTTC. It specifies CASSLGRSIGTYEQYF.

The rearrangement joins TRBV6-5 to TRBJ1-1, with D possibly TRBD1 on 6 matching bases. The CDR3 length is 13 residues. CDR1 is MNHEY and CDR2 is SVGAGI in the germline V gene. Trimming took 6 bases from V and 0 from J, leaving 8 bases between them. As DNA, the CDR3 is TGTGCCAGCAGGGACAGAGTGAACACTGAAGCTTTCTTT. As protein: CASRDRVNTEAFF.

The chain employs TRBV23-1 and TRBJ1-1; D gene uncertain. TRBV23-1 is given ORF status, its function remaining uncertain. Trimming shortened V by 6 bases and J by 4 bases, and 6 bases separated the two germline ends. This CDR3 spans 11 amino acids. CDR3 coding DNA: TGCGCCAGCAGATCGACCACTGAAGCTTTCTTT. Translation gives CASRSTTEAFF.

As concerns this clone: Other DNA sequences in the same sample also yield this CDR3. The chain joins TRBV9 to TRBJ2-5, with D unresolved. The germline V gene encodes CDR1 SGDLS and CDR2 YYNGEE. The CDR3 contains 12 residues. Trimming shortened V by 0 bases and J by 5 bases, and 5 bases separated the two germline ends. CDR3 in amino acids: CASSVVGETQYF. CDR3 DNA: TGTGCCAGCAGCGTAGTGGGGGAGACCCAGTACTTC.

The CDR3 loop is CASSIQGVDTQYF. CDR3 DNA sequence: TGTGCCAGCAGCATACAGGGGGTGGATACGCAGTATTTT. This sequence joins TRBV5-6 and TRBJ2-3; 8 positions match TRBD1. From germline, CDR1 is SGHDT and CDR2 YYEEEE. Trimming removed 4 bases from V and 6 bases from J; junction bases left unmatched: 4. The CDR3 spans 13 residues.

The rearrangement joins TRBV28 to TRBJ1-1; D not certain. CDR1 is MDHEN and CDR2 is SYDVKM in the germline V gene. This CDR3 region has 12 residues. V gave up 8 bases and J gave up 1 base, with 8 bases separating them. The CDR3, as DNA: TGTGCCAGCCGGGCGACGAACACTGAAGCTTTCTTT. It translates to CASRATNTEAFF.

CDR3 DNA: TGTGCCAGCAGCGTAGGAGGGGACCCCAATCAGCCCCAGCATTTT. This translates into CASSVGGDPNQPQHF. The chain recombines TRBV9 with TRBJ1-5, with a tentative D call TRBD1 (5 bases). Trimming removed 0 bases from V and 3 bases from J, with 10 bases in between. The CDR3 is made up of 15 amino acids. CDR1 and CDR2 from the germline V gene are SGDLS and YYNGEE.

The genes are TRBV6-2 or TRBV6-3 and TRBJ2-7; D uncertain. This CDR3 spans 11 amino acids. The germline V and J ends were trimmed by 5 bases and 7 bases, with 9 bases remaining between them. Germline-derived CDR1 and CDR2 are MNHEY and SVGEGT. Here the CDR3 reads CASSQQGEQYF. As DNA, the CDR3 is TGTGCCAGCAGTCAACAAGGGGAGCAGTACTTC.

The chain links TRBV25-1 to TRBJ1-2; D remains ambiguous. Germline values: CDR1 MGHDK, CDR2 SYGVNS. The CDR3 runs 13 residues. Trimming cost V 1 base and J 4 bases, with 7 bases left between them. CDR3 residues: CASSESRGYGYTF. CDR3 nucleotide sequence: TGTGCCAGCAGTGAATCTCGTGGCTATGGCTACACCTTC.

The genes are TRBV5-5 and TRBJ1-5; no definite D call. This CDR3 has 15 amino acids. Trimming left V 0 bases short and J 0 bases short, with 7 bases between. Germline values: CDR1 SGHKS, CDR2 YYEKEE (reference sequence). The CDR3, as DNA: TGTGCCAGCAGCTTGGGGACGGTTAGCAATCAGCCCCAGCATTTT. Amino acid sequence: CASSLGTVSNQPQHF.